Below are 6 T cell receptor beta chains sequenced from a single sample in a study of cytomegalovirus exposure and HLA in healthy donors. Primers: 60 Vbeta forward and 13 Jbeta reverse. Repertoires were generated with immunoSEQ multiplex PCR, while TCRdb's copy carries only in-frame clones and drops some. The sample totals 150,000 or so clones. The sequenced material came from PBMCs. The receptors stem from a woman aged 45-59 years in good health and CMV-seronegative.

The V call is TRBV28, the J call TRBJ1-1; 8 bases are a match to TRBD1. The germline CDR1 and CDR2 sequences are MDHEN and SYDVKM. The CDR3 totals 14 residues. V shed 5 bases, J shed 6 bases, and the junction held 8 bases outside the gene matches. In nucleotides, the CDR3 is TGTGCCAGCAGTACCTACAGGGGGGTGGCTGAAGCTTTCTTT. Its translation is CASSTYRGVAEAFF. The full variable domain, in which reference TRBV28 and TRBJ1-1 provide the parts outside the CDR3, is DVKVTQSSRYLVKRTGEKVFLECVQDMDHENMFWYRQDPGLGLRLIYFSYDVKMKEKGDIPEGYSVSREKKERFSLILESASTNQTSMYLCASSTYRGVAEAFFGQGTRLTVV.

This sequence joins TRBV7-2 and TRBJ1-5, with D unresolved. The germline gives CDR1 SGHTA, CDR2 FQGNSA. V dropped 5 bases and J dropped 1 base, with 9 bases sitting between them. The CDR3 covers 14 residues. Here the CDR3 DNA reads TGTGCCAGCAGCCGGGATCAGAGCAATCAGCCCCAGCATTTT. It codes for CASSRDQSNQPQHF.

The chain combines TRBV28 with TRBJ2-7; 8 bases align to TRBD1. The CDR3 is 17 residues long. V gave up 4 bases and J gave up 2 bases; unmatched junction bases: 13. The germline V gene encodes CDR1 MDHEN and CDR2 SYDVKM. In DNA, the CDR3 is TGTGCCAGCAGTTCCGAACACGGGACAGGTATCCCCTACGAGCAGTACTTC. It is translated as CASSSEHGTGIPYEQYF.

The J gene is TRBJ1-2, the V gene TRBV4-3; 9 positions agree with TRBD1. V shed 2 bases and J 6 bases; nucleotides not matched to a gene: 7. Germline CDR1 reads LGHNA; CDR2 reads YSLEER. The CDR3 extends over 15 amino acids. As DNA, the CDR3 is TGCGCCAGCAGCCAAACCCATACAGGGGGCGATGGCTACACCTTC. Translation: CASSQTHTGGDGYTF.

The CDR3 nucleotides are TGTGCCAGCAGTTCAGACTTCGCGAACACCGGGGAGCTGTTTTTT. Amino acids: CASSSDFANTGELFF. The chain joins TRBV6-5 to TRBJ2-2; no reliable D call. From germline, CDR1 is MNHEY and CDR2 SVGAGI. V shed 4 bases and J shed 0 bases, with 9 bases lying between them. This CDR3 comprises 15 residues.

V gene TRBV5-1 combines with J gene TRBJ2-7, with TRBD1 identical over 9 bases. CDR1 and CDR2 (germline): SGHRS, YFSETQ. This CDR3 spans 14 amino acids. V lost 2 bases, J lost 2 bases, and 2 bases stayed unmatched. CDR3 sequence reads: CASSFGQGTYEQYF. In nucleotides, the CDR3 is TGCGCCAGCAGCTTTGGACAGGGGACCTACGAGCAGTACTTC.